The sample holds many counts of the clone carrying this T cell receptor beta chain. Its antigen is as yet unknown. The data originate from a study of T cell repertoires in cytomegalovirus infection. As for the study in general: Both CMV infection and a matching HLA type were indicated by public TCR beta signatures.

Germline loops: CDR1 KGHSH, CDR2 LQKENI. CDR3 length: 16 residues. V shed 2 bases, J shed 0 bases, and the junction held 4 bases outside the gene matches. TCRdb itself ran the reads through MiXCR, one entry per CDR3 protein. The sample consists of about 110,000 distinct CDR3 sequences, roughly a tenth of them appearing once. Study-wide results and caveats: CMV-specific TCR beta clonotypes restricted by HLA-C were the ones dominating the ex vivo response. Cumulative public TCR beta family frequency identified CMV carriers with the relevant HLA.

This sequence originates from a human donor in good health (CMV status not recorded). Some clones in this sample may be carry-over from other donors' samples. The sample comprised PBMCs, sequenced either directly or after in vitro stimulation (not recorded which). The rearrangement joins TRBV18 to TRBJ1-3; TRBD1 aligns across 7 bases. CDR3 sequence (DNA): TGTGCCAGCTCACCATGGGACAGCAGCTCTGGAAACACCATATATTTT. Translating gives CASSPWDSSSGNTIYF.